This is a list of T cell receptor beta chains from one sample in a study of Graves' ophthalmopathy and Graves' hyperthyroidism. Each CDR3 protein gets one entry after TCRdb re-called the multiplex PCR reads with MiXCR. The sample carries hundreds of thousands of distinct CDR3 sequences, about 40% recorded once. The sample consisted of peripheral blood. The source of these receptors is an adult man with Graves' ophthalmopathy. CDR3s include the opening cysteine and the closing phenylalanine or tryptophan. The D gene is left open where the match is weak. Expanded clones get a size class; other rows say once, few or many, or leave the size out.

d_call cdr3_length clone_size j_call v_call cdr3_nt cdr3_aa
TRBD1 18 . TRBJ1-5 TRBV2 TGTGCCAGCAGTTTAAGCGGAGGGACAGGGAGAAACAATCAGCCCCAGCATTTT CASSLSGGTGRNNQPQHF
. 10 many TRBJ2-5 TRBV29-1 TGCAGCGTTTCTGTGAGGAATGTGTACTTC CSVSVRNVYF
. 14 . TRBJ2-5 TRBV29-1 TGCAGCGTTGAAGATCGGGAGTTAGAAGAGACCCAGTACTTC CSVEDRELEETQYF
. 15 many TRBJ1-5 TRBV19 TGTGCCAGTAGTACCGGGACGGGAAGCAATCAGCCCCAGCATTTT CASSTGTGSNQPQHF
TRBD1 13 . TRBJ1-5 TRBV11-2 TGTGCCAGCGATCAGACAGGGGATCAGCCCCAGCATTTT CASDQTGDQPQHF
. 14 many TRBJ1-6 TRBV10-3 TGTGCCATCAGGAAAATAGGCGATAATTCACCCCTCCACTTT CAIRKIGDNSPLHF
TRBD2 17 few TRBJ2-7 TRBV7-9 TGTGCCAGCAGCTTGCCTTCCGGGACTAGCAGCTCCTACGAGCAGTACTTC CASSLPSGTSSSYEQYF
TRBD2 15 . TRBJ2-7 TRBV29-1 TGCAGCGTTTCCAGCGGGGAGTCGAGCTCCTACGAACAGTACTTC CSVSSGESSSYEQYF
TRBD1 14 many TRBJ2-5 TRBV9 TGTGCCAGCAGCCCACAGGGGTTGGGGGAGACCCAGTACTTC CASSPQGLGETQYF
TRBD2 16 many TRBJ2-5 TRBV7-2 TGTGCCAGCAGCTTTCAAGCGGGGGGGCCTCGAGAGACCCAGTACTTC CASSFQAGGPRETQYF
. 15 . TRBJ1-4 TRBV7-2 TGTGCCAGCAGCTTAGAGGTAGGGGTTAATGAAAAACTGTTTTTT CASSLEVGVNEKLFF
. 16 many TRBJ1-6 TRBV7-2 TGTGCCAGCAGCGCCCGACATGTCTCCTATAATTCACCCCTCCACTTT CASSARHVSYNSPLHF
TRBD1 13 . TRBJ1-1 TRBV15 TGTGCCACCAGCAGACTAGGGACAGGTTCGGCTTTCTTT CATSRLGTGSAFF
. 13 many TRBJ1-6 TRBV6-5 TGTGCCAGCACCGTTCGGGGGAATTCACCCCTCCACTTT CASTVRGNSPLHF
. 16 many TRBJ1-4 TRBV5-1 TGCGCCAGCAGCCCTGGGAGCATAGGGGCTAATGAAAAACTGTTTTTT CASSPGSIGANEKLFF
TRBD1 12 . TRBJ2-7 TRBV2 TGTGCCGGCAGTGAACAGGGGTACGAGCAGTACTTC CAGSEQGYEQYF
TRBD1 15 . TRBJ1-2 TRBV5-1 TGCGCCAGCAGCCGCGGACAGGGACGAGGAGGTGGCTACACCTTC CASSRGQGRGGGYTF
. 11 many TRBJ1-1 TRBV12-3/TRBV12-4 TGTGCCAGCAGTTCCCCCCCTGAAGCTTTCTTT CASSSPPEAFF
. 18 few TRBJ1-4 TRBV5-1 TGCGCCAGCCGTTCGTCGGGACAAGCCGATGGGGGGCACGAAAAACTGTTTTTT CASRSSGQADGGHEKLFF
. 12 many TRBJ1-5 TRBV7-9 TGTGCCAGCAGCTATCAGGGTCAGCCCCAGCATTTT CASSYQGQPQHF
TRBD1 13 many TRBJ1-2 TRBV12-3/TRBV12-4 TGTGCCAGCAGTCGGGACAGGGTGCATGGCTACACCTTC CASSRDRVHGYTF
. 16 many TRBJ1-2 TRBV9 TGTGCCAGCAGCGTAGTTACGGCGGGGACGAACTATGGCTACACCTTC CASSVVTAGTNYGYTF
. 15 many TRBJ2-2 TRBV29-1 TGCAGCGCCGGCCCAAGCAGGGGGAACACCGGGGAGCTGTTTTTT CSAGPSRGNTGELFF